This passage covers 3 T cell receptor beta chains from one sample sequenced in a study of vaccination and CD4 T cells after COVID-19. Sequenced with the Oncomine TCR Beta short-read assay was DNA taken from cultured CD4+ T cells. TCRdb reprocessed the PCR reads with MiXCR, giving one entry per CDR3 protein. The sample lists 9,000 to 15,000 distinct CDR3 sequences; around 50% were seen once. For these receptors, no antigen is known. The treatment was: approximately nine-day PBMC culture with coronavirus spike peptide pools or control peptides (ViraFEST assay). The sample was CD4+ T cells from blood, cultured in vitro. The receptors come from a human donor who had recovered from COVID-19.

The rearrangement joins TRBV20-1 to TRBJ2-3; D is possibly TRBD2 (6 bases). CDR1 and CDR2 (germline): DFQATT, SNEGSKA (reference sequence). V was cut by 5 bases and J by 4 bases, with 13 bases left in between. This CDR3 contains 13 residues. The CDR3 reads CSAGYGSSDTQYF. The CDR3 nucleotides read TGCAGTGCTGGATACGGGAGCTCAGATACGCAGTATTTT.

This rearrangement joins TRBV20-1 to TRBJ2-3; 8 positions agree with TRBD1. This CDR3 comprises 14 residues. From germline, CDR1 is DFQATT and CDR2 SNEGSKA (reference sequence). The trim removed 6 bases at V and 5 bases at J, leaving 10 bases unmatched. CDR3 nucleotide sequence: TGCAGTGCGGGGGACAGGATCCTGGGAGATACGCAGTATTTT. Amino acid sequence: CSAGDRILGDTQYF.

This chain uses TRBV20-1 with TRBJ2-7, with D possibly being TRBD1 (6 bases). Germline V gene data show CDR1 as DFQATT and CDR2 as SNEGSKA (reference sequence). V was clipped by 1 base and J by 2 bases, with 15 bases between them. This CDR3 contains 15 residues. The CDR3 bases are TGCAGTGCTAGAGCACCGACAGGTAACCCCTACGAGCAGTACTTC. Its protein product is CSARAPTGNPYEQYF.